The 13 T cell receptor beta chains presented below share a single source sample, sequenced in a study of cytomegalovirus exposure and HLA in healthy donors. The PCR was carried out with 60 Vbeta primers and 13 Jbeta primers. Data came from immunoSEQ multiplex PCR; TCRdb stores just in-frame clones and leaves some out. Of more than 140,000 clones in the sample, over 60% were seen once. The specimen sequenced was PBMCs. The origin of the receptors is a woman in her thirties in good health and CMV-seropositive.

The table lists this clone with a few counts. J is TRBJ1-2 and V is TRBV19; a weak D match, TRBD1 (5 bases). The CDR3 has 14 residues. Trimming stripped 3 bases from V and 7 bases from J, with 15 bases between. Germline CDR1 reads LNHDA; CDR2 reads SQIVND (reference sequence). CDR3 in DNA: TGTGCCAGTAGTATCGCAGGGTTCATGGGTGGCTACACCTTC. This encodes CASSIAGFMGGYTF.

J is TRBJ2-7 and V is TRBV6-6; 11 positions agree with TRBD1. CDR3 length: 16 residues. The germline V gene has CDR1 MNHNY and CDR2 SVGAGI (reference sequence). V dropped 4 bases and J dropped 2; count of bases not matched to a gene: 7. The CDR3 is CASSFGTGGHPYEQYF. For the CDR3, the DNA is TGTGCCAGCAGTTTCGGGACAGGGGGACACCCCTACGAGCAGTACTTC.

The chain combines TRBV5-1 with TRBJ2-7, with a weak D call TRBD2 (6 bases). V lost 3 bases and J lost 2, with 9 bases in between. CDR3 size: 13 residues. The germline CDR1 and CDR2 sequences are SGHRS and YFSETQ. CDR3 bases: TGCGCCAGCAGCTGGGGGGATGCCTACGAGCAGTACTTC. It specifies CASSWGDAYEQYF.

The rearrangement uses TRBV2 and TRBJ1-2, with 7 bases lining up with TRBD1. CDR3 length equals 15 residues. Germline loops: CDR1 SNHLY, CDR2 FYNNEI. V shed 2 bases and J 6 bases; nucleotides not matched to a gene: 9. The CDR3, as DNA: TGTGCCAGCAGTGAACGGCGCAGGGGGGCGGATGGCTACACCTTC. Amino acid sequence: CASSERRRGADGYTF.

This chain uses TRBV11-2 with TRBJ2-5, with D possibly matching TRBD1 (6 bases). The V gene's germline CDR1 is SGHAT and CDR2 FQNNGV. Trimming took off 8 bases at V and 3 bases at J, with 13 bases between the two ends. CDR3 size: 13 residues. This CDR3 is CASLRRGEETQYF. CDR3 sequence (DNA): TGTGCCAGCCTACGCAGGGGAGAAGAGACCCAGTACTTC. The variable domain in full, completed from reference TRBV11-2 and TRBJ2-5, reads EAGVAQSPRYKIIEKRQSVAFWCNPISGHATLYWYQQILGQGPKLLIQFQNNGVVDDSQLPKDRFSAERLKGVDSTLKIQPAKLEDSAVYLCASLRRGEETQYFGPGTRLLVL.

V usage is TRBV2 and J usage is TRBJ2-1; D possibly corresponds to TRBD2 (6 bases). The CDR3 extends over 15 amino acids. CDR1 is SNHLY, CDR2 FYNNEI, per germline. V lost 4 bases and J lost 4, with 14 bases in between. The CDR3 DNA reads TGTGCCAGCAGTGGACGGACTACCGCGTACAATGAGCAGTTCTTC. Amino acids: CASSGRTTAYNEQFF.

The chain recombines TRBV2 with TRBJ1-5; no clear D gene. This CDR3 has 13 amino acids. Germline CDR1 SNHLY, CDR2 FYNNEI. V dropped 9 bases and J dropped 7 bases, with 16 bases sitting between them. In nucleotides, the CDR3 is TGTGCCAGTAACACCGGTGGTAGCCAGCCCCAGCATTTT. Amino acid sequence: CASNTGGSQPQHF.

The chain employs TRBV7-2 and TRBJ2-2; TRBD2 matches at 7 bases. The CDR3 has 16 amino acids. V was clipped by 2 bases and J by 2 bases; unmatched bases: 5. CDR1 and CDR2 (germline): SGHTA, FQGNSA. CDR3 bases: TGTGCCAGCAGCTTACAGCCTAGCGGTAACACCGGGGAGCTGTTTTTT. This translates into CASSLQPSGNTGELFF. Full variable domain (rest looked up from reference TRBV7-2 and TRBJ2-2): GAGVSQSPSNKVTEKGKDVELRCDPISGHTALYWYRQSLGQGLEFLIYFQGNSAPDKSGLPSDRFSAERTGGSVSTLTIQRTQQEDSAVYLCASSLQPSGNTGELFFGEGSRLTVL.

CDR3 region: CASSLSPVYEQYF. The CDR3 DNA reads TGTGCCAGCAGTTTATCCCCGGTCTACGAGCAGTACTTC. The V and J genes are TRBV27 and TRBJ2-7; D is ambiguous. Trimming stripped 0 bases from V and 3 bases from J, with 6 bases between. CDR3 length: 13 residues. CDR1 is MNHEY and CDR2 is SMNVEV in the germline V gene (reference sequence).

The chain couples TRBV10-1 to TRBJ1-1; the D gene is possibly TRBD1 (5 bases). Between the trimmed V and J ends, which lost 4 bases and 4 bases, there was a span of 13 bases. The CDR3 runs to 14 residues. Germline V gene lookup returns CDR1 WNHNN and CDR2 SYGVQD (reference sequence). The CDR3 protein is CASSAVDSPTEAFF. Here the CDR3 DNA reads TGCGCCAGCAGTGCGGTCGACAGCCCCACTGAAGCTTTCTTT.

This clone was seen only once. The CDR3, as DNA: TGCGCCAGCAGCTTGGACGGTAACTATGGCTACACCTTC. Its translation: CASSLDGNYGYTF. The rearrangement joins TRBV5-1 to TRBJ1-2; D unclear. The CDR3 runs 13 residues. CDR1 is SGHRS, CDR2 YFSETQ, per germline. V lost 0 bases and J lost 1, with 4 bases in between.

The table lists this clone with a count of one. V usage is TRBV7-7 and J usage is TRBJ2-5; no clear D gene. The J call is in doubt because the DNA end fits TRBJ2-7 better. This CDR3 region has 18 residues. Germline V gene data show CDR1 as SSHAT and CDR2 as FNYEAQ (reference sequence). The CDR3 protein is CASSLGHSGGEISYEQYF. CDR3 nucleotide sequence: TGTGCCAGCAGCTTAGGACACTCTGGTGGCGAAATCTCCTACGAGCAGTACTTC.

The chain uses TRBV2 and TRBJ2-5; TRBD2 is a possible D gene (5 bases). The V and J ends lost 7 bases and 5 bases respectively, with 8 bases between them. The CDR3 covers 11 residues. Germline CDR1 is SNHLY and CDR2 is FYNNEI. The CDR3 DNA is TGTGCCAGCACTTGGGAGGAGACCCAGTACTTC. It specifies CASTWEETQYF.